The 3 T cell receptor beta chains below all came from one sample that was sequenced in a study of shared clonotypes between healthy human individuals. Clones were read by immunoSEQ multiplex PCR, and TCRdb kept only the in-frame ones, dropping some. The sample has about 2,100,000 clones; roughly 91% are singletons. CD8 cells regarded as naive lacked CD45RO, were positively chosen for CCR7, and omitted terminally differentiated effector memory CD45RA+ cells. Source material: naive CD8+ T cells from PBMCs. All receptors derive from a young man in good health. Some clones in this sample may be carry-over from other donors' samples.

The V and J genes are TRBV28 and TRBJ2-7; 11 bases match TRBD1. J was trimmed by 5 bases and V by 3 bases; bases with no gene match: 3. The CDR3 spans 14 residues. Germline lookup yields CDR1 MDHEN and CDR2 SYDVKM. CDR3 nucleotides: TGTGCCAGCAGTTTCCGGACAGGGGGCCACGAGCAGTACTTC. It translates to CASSFRTGGHEQYF. Full variable domain (rest looked up from reference TRBV28 and TRBJ2-7): DVKVTQSSRYLVKRTGEKVFLECVQDMDHENMFWYRQDPGLGLRLIYFSYDVKMKEKGDIPEGYSVSREKKERFSLILESASTNQTSMYLCASSFRTGGHEQYFGPGTRLTVT.

The chain recombines TRBV4-1 with TRBJ2-7; a possible D gene is TRBD2 (6 bases). From germline, CDR1 is MGHRA and CDR2 YSYEKL. There are 14 residues in the CDR3. The V end lost 3 bases, the J end lost 3 bases, and 12 bases lay between the germline ends. The CDR3 DNA reads TGCGCCAGCAGCCAGACGGGACTGAACTACGAGCAGTACTTC. Its protein product is CASSQTGLNYEQYF.

The V and J genes are TRBV5-5 and TRBJ2-7, with 10 bases that match TRBD2. The V gene end was trimmed by 4 bases and the J gene end by 1 base; junction bases not matched to a gene: 14. This CDR3 is 18 amino acids long. Germline V gene lookup returns CDR1 SGHKS and CDR2 YYEKEE (reference sequence). The CDR3 DNA follows: TGTGCCAGCAGCCATGTAGTGTCCACTAGCGGGGCTTCCTACGAGCAGTACTTC. Translation gives CASSHVVSTSGASYEQYF.